The 4 T cell receptor beta chains in this list originate from one sample, sequenced in a study of blood T cell repertoires in COVID-19. Profiling relied on immunoSEQ multiplex PCR, and the TCRdb table lists in-frame clones only, not all of them. The sample lists about 140,000 clones; approximately 88% were seen once. Sequenced: peripheral blood. The receptors derive from a man in his fifties or sixties with active or convalescent COVID-19.

The chain is built from TRBV5-1 and TRBJ2-7, with D maybe TRBD2 (5 bases). In germline, CDR1 is SGHRS, CDR2 YFSETQ. The germline V and J ends were trimmed by 3 bases and 0 bases, with 13 bases remaining between them. The CDR3 runs 15 residues. CDR3: CASSSLASSSYEQYF. For the CDR3, the DNA is TGCGCCAGCAGCTCCCTAGCTTCGAGCTCCTACGAGCAGTACTTC.

This clone was counted between two and nine times. V usage is TRBV20-1 and J usage is TRBJ1-4, with a weak D call TRBD1 (6 bases). Germline CDR1 reads DFQATT; CDR2 reads SNEGSKA (reference sequence). This CDR3 has 17 amino acids. Trimming removed 6 bases from V and 4 bases from J, with 24 bases in between. The CDR3 DNA reads TGCAGTGCCAGTGGGAGCGAACGGACAGTCGGTAATGAAAAACTGTTTTTT. The encoded protein is CSASGSERTVGNEKLFF.

In this sample, this clone turned up once. The rearrangement joins TRBV11-1 to TRBJ2-7, with 10 bases fitting TRBD2. Losses at the gene ends were 5 bases for V and 5 bases for J; bases not matched to a gene: 9. Germline V gene lookup returns CDR1 SGHAT and CDR2 FQDESV (reference sequence). CDR3 size: 15 residues. The CDR3 nucleotides are TGTGCCAGCAGCGGGCCGGGACTAGCGAGACACGAGCAGTACTTC. This codes for CASSGPGLARHEQYF.

The rearrangement joins TRBV6-5 to TRBJ2-3; the match to TRBD2 covers 7 bases. V lost 7 bases and J lost 3; bases outside the gene matches: 10. Germline CDR1 is MNHEY and CDR2 is SVGAGI. The CDR3 loop spans 15 amino acids. Here the CDR3 reads CASTGDIGRTDTQYF. The CDR3 bases are TGTGCCAGCACCGGGGATATCGGGAGGACAGATACGCAGTATTTT.